The rows below give T cell receptor beta chains drawn from one sample of a study of preoperative IRX-2 immunotherapy in early breast cancer. Some clones are missing from TCRdb's copy, which holds only in-frame ones; the method was immunoSEQ multiplex PCR. The table lists roughly 57,000 clones, roughly 94% of them singletons. The specimen was taken from a patient treated with IRX-2 immunotherapy. All receptors derive from a human donor with breast cancer. CDR3s include the opening cysteine and the closing phenylalanine or tryptophan. D genes are given only for firm matches. A clone size is listed for some rows: how often the clone was seen (once, few, many), or a class if it is expanded.

d_gene	abundance	j_gene	v_gene	CDR3aa	CDR3nt
.	.	TRBJ2-3	TRBV28	CASSFGGRDTQYF	TGTGCCAGCAGCTTCGGTGGCCGGGATACGCAGTATTTT
TRBD2	.	TRBJ2-7	TRBV5-1	CASGKTSGYEQYF	TGCGCCAGCGGGAAGACTAGCGGCTACGAGCAGTACTTC
.	.	TRBJ2-3	TRBV29-1	CSVGDLGRGTDTQYF	TGCAGCGTTGGGGATTTAGGGAGAGGCACAGATACGCAGTATTTT
.	.	TRBJ2-3	TRBV7-9	CASSLVRDSLTDTQYF	TGTGCCAGCAGCTTAGTGCGGGACTCACTCACAGATACGCAGTATTTT
TRBD2	.	TRBJ2-4	TRBV9	CASSVGGGVKNIQYF	TGTGCCAGCAGCGTGGGGGGAGGGGTCAAAAACATTCAGTACTTC
.	.	TRBJ2-1	TRBV7-2	CASSLWEYEQFF	TGTGCCAGCAGCTTGTGGGAGTATGAGCAGTTCTTC
.	.	TRBJ1-2	TRBV2	CASSEQLVEGYTF	TGTGCCAGCAGTGAACAGCTGGTCGAGGGCTACACCTTC
.	.	TRBJ2-7	TRBV4-1	CASRGWDGSYEQYF	TGCGCCAGCCGGGGCTGGGACGGCTCCTACGAGCAGTACTTC
.	.	TRBJ2-3	TRBV5-6	CASISGGTDTQYF	TGTGCCAGTATTAGCGGCGGCACAGATACGCAGTATTTT
TRBD2	.	TRBJ2-3	TRBV15	CATSGRGSGRADTQYF	TGTGCCACCAGCGGGAGGGGTAGCGGGAGGGCAGATACGCAGTATTTT
TRBD2	.	TRBJ2-1	TRBV6-1	CASSAGLAGGLRYNEQFF	TGTGCCAGCAGTGCGGGACTAGCGGGGGGGCTCCGGTACAATGAGCAGTTCTTC
.	once	TRBJ1-2	TRBV7-8	CASSFRGRGHYGYTF	TGTGCCAGCAGCTTTCGGGGCAGGGGTCATTATGGCTACACCTTC
.	.	TRBJ2-2	TRBV4-3	CASSQGWGPPGELFF	TGCGCCAGCAGCCAAGGCTGGGGTCCCCCCGGGGAGCTGTTTTTT
TRBD2	.	TRBJ2-1	TRBV11-2	CASSLQTSLGFPHEQFF	TGTGCCAGCAGCCTTCAGACTAGCCTCGGATTCCCACATGAGCAGTTCTTC
TRBD1	.	TRBJ1-2	TRBV4-3	CASSPGQGGGYTF	TGCGCCAGCAGCCCTGGACAGGGTGGTGGCTACACCTTC
.	.	TRBJ2-7	TRBV28	CASSFTLDTYEQYF	TGTGCCAGCAGCTTTACCCTGGACACCTACGAGCAGTACTTC
TRBD2	.	TRBJ2-1	TRBV11-3	CASSLAGGSYNEQFF	TGTGCCAGCAGCCTAGCGGGAGGGTCCTACAATGAGCAGTTCTTC
.	.	TRBJ2-7	TRBV6-6	CASSKRGQLDLYEQYF	TGTGCCAGCAGCAAGCGCGGACAGTTAGATCTCTACGAGCAGTACTTC
.	.	TRBJ2-3	TRBV4-3	CASSQDPPQGLQDTQYF	TGCGCCAGCAGCCAAGACCCCCCCCAGGGTCTCCAAGATACGCAGTATTTT
TRBD2	.	TRBJ2-7	TRBV11-2	CASSLVAGGYEQYF	TGTGCCAGCAGCTTGGTAGCGGGGGGCTACGAGCAGTACTTC
.	.	TRBJ2-1	TRBV9	CASSVAGVSGEQFF	TGTGCCAGCAGCGTAGCAGGAGTTTCGGGTGAGCAGTTCTTC
TRBD2	.	TRBJ2-2	TRBV9	CASSVEAGGLAGELFF	TGTGCCAGCAGCGTAGAGGCGGGAGGTTTGGCCGGGGAGCTGTTTTTT
.	.	TRBJ2-1	TRBV7-9	CASSVSGRFLSYNEQFF	TGTGCCAGCAGCGTTTCCGGACGGTTCCTTTCCTACAATGAGCAGTTCTTC
.	once	TRBJ1-3	TRBV7-9	CASSSGISGNTIYF	TGTGCCAGCAGCTCAGGGATCTCTGGAAACACCATATATTTT
.	medium-sized	TRBJ2-7	TRBV27	CASSPQTGTTLYEQYF	TGTGCCAGCAGCCCCCAAACCGGGACAACACTCTACGAGCAGTACTTC
.	.	TRBJ1-1	TRBV18	CASSPGGLNTEAFF	TGTGCCAGCTCACCAGGGGGGCTGAACACTGAAGCTTTCTTT
.	.	TRBJ2-7	TRBV28	CAILPGSPSSYEQYF	TGTGCGATCTTACCGGGGTCCCCGAGCTCCTACGAGCAGTACTTC
.	.	TRBJ2-5	TRBV6-1	CASSTPPETQYF	TGTGCCAGCAGTACACCCCCGGAGACCCAGTACTTC
.	once	TRBJ2-3	TRBV12-2	CASRFVSGGGSTDTQYF	TGTGCAAGTCGCTTTGTAAGCGGTGGCGGGAGCACAGATACGCAGTATTTT
TRBD1	.	TRBJ2-7	TRBV7-2	CASSLTPGTGGEQYF	TGTGCCAGCAGCTTAACCCCCGGGACAGGGGGCGAGCAGTACTTC
TRBD1	.	TRBJ2-7	TRBV5-1	CASSLVPTGAYEQYF	TGCGCCAGCAGCTTGGTACCAACAGGGGCCTACGAGCAGTACTTC
.	.	TRBJ1-2	TRBV18	CASSPSQAYGYTF	TGTGCCAGCTCACCGTCACAGGCCTATGGCTACACCTTC